This T cell receptor (beta chain) was found in a study of T-cell memory formation after mild COVID-19. The CDR3 contains 14 residues. Germline CDR1 is DFQATT and CDR2 is SNEGSKA (reference sequence). V lost 2 bases, J lost 2 bases, and 5 bases stayed unmatched. MiXCR, run by TCRdb on the 5' RACE reads, gives a single entry per CDR3 protein. The data hold 110,000 to 150,000 distinct CDR3 sequences, with under 30% observed a single time. The sequence came from an adult woman who had mild COVID-19 (a few samples of this study predate the infection). Cell type and time point are not known. The V and J genes are TRBV20-1 and TRBJ2-5; 7 nucleotides agree with TRBD2. Material: PBMCs or a T cell subset sorted from them (not recorded which). CDR3 loop: CSARFGGGQETQYF. In nucleotides, the CDR3 is TGCAGTGCTAGATTCGGCGGGGGACAAGAGACCCAGTACTTC.